The TCR beta chain under discussion was sequenced for a study of OX40 agonist ivuxolimab in advanced cancers. Here immunoSEQ multiplex PCR was the method, and the copy in TCRdb shows in-frame clones only, minus some. This sample has some 39,000 clones; 75% to 90% occur once, and the top ten carry approximately 6%. The receptor's source is an adult with an advanced solid tumor such as melanoma, head and neck, liver or kidney cancer. Material: CD4+ or CD8+ T cells sorted from blood, obtained in a trial of the OX40 agonist ivuxolimab.

The CDR3 coding sequence is TGTGCCAGCAGCCCCCATGTGGGGTTCGGGACTGAAGCTTTCTTT. This translates into CASSPHVGFGTEAFF. The chain couples TRBV11-1 to TRBJ1-1; D call uncertain. Germline CDR1 SGHAT, CDR2 FQDESV (reference sequence). The length of the CDR3 is 15 residues. The ends were cut back, 5 bases at V and 5 bases at J, with 18 bases in the middle.